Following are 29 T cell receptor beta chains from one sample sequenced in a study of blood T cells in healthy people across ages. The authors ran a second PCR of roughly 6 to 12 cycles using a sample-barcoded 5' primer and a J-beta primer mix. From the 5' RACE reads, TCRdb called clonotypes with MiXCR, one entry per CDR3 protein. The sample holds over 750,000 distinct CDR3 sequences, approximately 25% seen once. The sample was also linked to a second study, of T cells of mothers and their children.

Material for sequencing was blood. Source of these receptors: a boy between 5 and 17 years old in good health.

The DNA of the CDR3 is TGCAGTGCTAGAGTAAGGCAAGAGAGATTTGGCTACACCTTC. Translated, it gives CSARVRQERFGYTF. The V and J genes are TRBV20-1 and TRBJ1-2; no clear D gene. The length of the CDR3 is 14 residues. Deletions cut 1 base from V and 7 bases from J, with 16 bases between. From germline, CDR1 is DFQATT and CDR2 SNEGSKA (reference sequence).

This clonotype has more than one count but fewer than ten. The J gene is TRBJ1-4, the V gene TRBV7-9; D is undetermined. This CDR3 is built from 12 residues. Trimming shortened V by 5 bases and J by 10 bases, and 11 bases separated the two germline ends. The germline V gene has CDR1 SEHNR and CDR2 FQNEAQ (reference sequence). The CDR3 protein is CASSPAGRKLFF. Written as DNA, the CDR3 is TGTGCCAGCAGCCCGGCGGGGAGAAAACTGTTTTTT.

CDR3 region: CSAIPPQGSYNEQFF. In DNA form, the CDR3 reads TGCAGTGCAATCCCGCCCCAGGGATCGTACAATGAGCAGTTCTTC. The rearrangement links TRBV20-1 to TRBJ2-1, with TRBD1 as a possible D gene (5 bases). V dropped 6 bases and J dropped 4 bases, with 19 bases sitting between them. In germline, CDR1 is DFQATT, CDR2 SNEGSKA (reference sequence). The CDR3 length is 15 residues.

The CDR3 coding sequence is TGTGCCAGACATATCCCGCTTTTGCGGGGAACCACAGATACGCAGTATTTT. Translation gives CARHIPLLRGTTDTQYF. The chain carries TRBV21-1 and TRBJ2-3; the table's D call, TRBD2, has no DNA check behind it. TRBV21-1 is termed a pseudogene. The CDR3 is 17 residues long.

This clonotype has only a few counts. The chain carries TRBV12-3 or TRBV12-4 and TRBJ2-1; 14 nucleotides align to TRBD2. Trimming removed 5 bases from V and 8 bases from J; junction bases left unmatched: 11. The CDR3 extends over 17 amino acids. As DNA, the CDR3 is TGTGCCAGCAGTCAACCGACTAGCGGGAGGGCCGTATATGAGCAGTTCTTC. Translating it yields CASSQPTSGRAVYEQFF.

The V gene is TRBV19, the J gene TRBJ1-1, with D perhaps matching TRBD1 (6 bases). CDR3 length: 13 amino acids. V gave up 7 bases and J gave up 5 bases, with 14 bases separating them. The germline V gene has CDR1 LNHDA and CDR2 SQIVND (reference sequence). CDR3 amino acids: CASNSQGRTEAFF. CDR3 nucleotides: TGTGCCAGTAACTCACAGGGCCGGACTGAAGCTTTCTTT.

The CDR3 reads CSAQSYNEQFF. DNA for the CDR3: TGCAGTGCTCAGTCATACAATGAGCAGTTCTTC. The chain employs TRBV20-1 and TRBJ2-5, with D unclear. The J call could be wrong; TRBJ2-1 is a better fit for the DNA end. The germline CDR1 and CDR2 sequences are DFQATT and SNEGSKA (reference sequence). The CDR3 has 11 amino acids.

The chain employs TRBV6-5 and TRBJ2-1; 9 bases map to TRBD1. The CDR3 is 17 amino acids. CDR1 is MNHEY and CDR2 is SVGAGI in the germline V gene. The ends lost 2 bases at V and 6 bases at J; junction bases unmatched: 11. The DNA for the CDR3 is TGTGCCAGCAGTTACGCTCGGGTCGGGACAGGGACCAATGAGCAGTTCTTC. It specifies CASSYARVGTGTNEQFF.

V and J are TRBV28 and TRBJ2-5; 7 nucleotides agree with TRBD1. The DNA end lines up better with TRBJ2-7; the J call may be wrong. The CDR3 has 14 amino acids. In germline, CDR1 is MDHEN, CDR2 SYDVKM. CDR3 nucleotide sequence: TGTGCCAGCAGGGAACCGACAGGGTTCCACGAGCAGTACTTC. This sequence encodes CASREPTGFHEQYF.

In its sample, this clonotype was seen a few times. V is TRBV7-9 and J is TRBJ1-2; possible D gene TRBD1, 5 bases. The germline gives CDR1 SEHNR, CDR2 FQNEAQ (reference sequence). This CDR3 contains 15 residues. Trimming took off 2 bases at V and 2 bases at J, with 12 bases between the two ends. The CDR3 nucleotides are TGTGCCAGCAGCTTACCAGGGTACCAGAACTATGGCTACACCTTC. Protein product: CASSLPGYQNYGYTF.

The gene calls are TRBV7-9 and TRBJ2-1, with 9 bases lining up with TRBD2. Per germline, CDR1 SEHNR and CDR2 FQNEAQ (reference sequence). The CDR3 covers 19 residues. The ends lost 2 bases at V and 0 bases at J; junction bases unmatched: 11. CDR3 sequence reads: CASSLKTSGGPGSYNEQFF. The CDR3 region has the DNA TGTGCCAGCAGCTTAAAGACCAGCGGGGGGCCCGGCTCCTACAATGAGCAGTTCTTC. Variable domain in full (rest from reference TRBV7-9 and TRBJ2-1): DTGVSQNPRHKITKRGQNVTFRCDPISEHNRLYWYRQTLGQGPEFLTYFQNEAQLEKSRLLSDRFSAERPKGSFSTLEIQRTEQGDSAMYLCASSLKTSGGPGSYNEQFFGPGTRLTVL.

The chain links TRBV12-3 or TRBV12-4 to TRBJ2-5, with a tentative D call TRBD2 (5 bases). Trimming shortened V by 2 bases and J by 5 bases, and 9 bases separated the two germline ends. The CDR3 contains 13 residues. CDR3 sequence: CASSLWERETQYF. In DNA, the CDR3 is TGTGCCAGCAGTTTATGGGAGCGGGAGACCCAGTACTTC.

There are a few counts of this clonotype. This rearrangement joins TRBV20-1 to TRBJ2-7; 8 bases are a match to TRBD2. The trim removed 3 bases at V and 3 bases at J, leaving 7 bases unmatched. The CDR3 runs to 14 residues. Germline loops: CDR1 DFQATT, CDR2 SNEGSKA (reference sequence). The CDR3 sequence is CSARGTSGSYEQYF. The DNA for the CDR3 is TGCAGTGCTAGGGGAACTAGCGGTAGCTACGAGCAGTACTTC.

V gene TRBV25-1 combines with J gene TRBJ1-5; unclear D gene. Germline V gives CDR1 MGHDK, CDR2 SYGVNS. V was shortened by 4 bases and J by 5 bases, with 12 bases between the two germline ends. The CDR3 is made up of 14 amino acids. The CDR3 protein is CASSGLEGDQPQHF. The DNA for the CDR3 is TGTGCCAGCAGTGGCTTGGAGGGCGATCAGCCCCAGCATTTT. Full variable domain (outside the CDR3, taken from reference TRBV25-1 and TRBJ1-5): EADIYQTPRYLVIGTGKKITLECSQTMGHDKMYWYQQDPGMELHLIHYSYGVNSTEKGDLSSESTVSRIRTEHFPLTLESARPSHTSQYLCASSGLEGDQPQHFGDGTRLSIL.

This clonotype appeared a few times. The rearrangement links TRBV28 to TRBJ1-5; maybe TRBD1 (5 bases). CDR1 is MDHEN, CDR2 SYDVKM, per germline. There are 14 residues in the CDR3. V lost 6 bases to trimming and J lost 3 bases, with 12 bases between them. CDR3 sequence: CASRGVVINQPQHF. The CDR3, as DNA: TGTGCCAGCAGGGGGGTGGTCATCAATCAGCCCCAGCATTTT.

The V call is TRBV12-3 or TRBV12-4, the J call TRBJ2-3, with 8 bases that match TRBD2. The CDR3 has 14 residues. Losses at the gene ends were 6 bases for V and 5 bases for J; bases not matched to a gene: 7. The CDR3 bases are TGTGCCAGCAGCACCGGGGGGGCCCAAGATACGCAGTATTTT. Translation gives CASSTGGAQDTQYF.

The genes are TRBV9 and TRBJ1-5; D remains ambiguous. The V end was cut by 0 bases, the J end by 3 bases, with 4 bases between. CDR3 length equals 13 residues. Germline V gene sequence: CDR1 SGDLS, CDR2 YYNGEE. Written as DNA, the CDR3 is TGTGCCAGCAGCGTAGACACCAATCAGCCCCAGCATTTT. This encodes CASSVDTNQPQHF. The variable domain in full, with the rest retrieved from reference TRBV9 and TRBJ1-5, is DSGVTQTPKHLITATGQRVTLRCSPRSGDLSVYWYQQSLDQGLQFLIQYYNGEERAKGNILERFSAQQFPDLHSELNLSSLELGDSALYFCASSVDTNQPQHFGDGTRLSIL.

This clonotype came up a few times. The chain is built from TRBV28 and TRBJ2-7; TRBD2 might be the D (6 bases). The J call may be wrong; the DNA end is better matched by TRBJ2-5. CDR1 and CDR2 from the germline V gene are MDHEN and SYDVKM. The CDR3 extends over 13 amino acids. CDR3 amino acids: CATEDTGRKTQYF. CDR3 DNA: TGTGCCACCGAGGACACGGGGAGGAAGACCCAGTACTTC.

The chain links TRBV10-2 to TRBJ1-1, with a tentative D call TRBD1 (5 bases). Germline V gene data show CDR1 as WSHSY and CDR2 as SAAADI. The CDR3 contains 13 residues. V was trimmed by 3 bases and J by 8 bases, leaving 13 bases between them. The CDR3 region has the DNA TGCGCCAGCAGTGATTGGGGGTTAGTAGAAGCTTTCTTT. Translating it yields CASSDWGLVEAFF.

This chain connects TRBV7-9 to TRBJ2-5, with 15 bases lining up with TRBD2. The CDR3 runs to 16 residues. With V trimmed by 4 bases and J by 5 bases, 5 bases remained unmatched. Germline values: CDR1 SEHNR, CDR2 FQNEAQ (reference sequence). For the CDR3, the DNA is TGTGCCAGCAGCTCGATCGGACTAGCGGGAGGGGAGACCCAGTACTTC. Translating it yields CASSSIGLAGGETQYF.

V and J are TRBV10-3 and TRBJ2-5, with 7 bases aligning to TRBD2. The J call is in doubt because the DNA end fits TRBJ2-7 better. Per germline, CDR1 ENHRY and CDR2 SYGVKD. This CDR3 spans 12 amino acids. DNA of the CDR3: TGTGCCATCAGTGGCGGGGGTAACGAGCAGTACTTC. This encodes CAISGGGNEQYF.

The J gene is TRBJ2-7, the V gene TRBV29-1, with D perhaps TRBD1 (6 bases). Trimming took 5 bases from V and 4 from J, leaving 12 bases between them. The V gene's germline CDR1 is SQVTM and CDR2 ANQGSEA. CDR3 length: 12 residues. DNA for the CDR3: TGCAGCGTTCGGGACACTTTATACGAGCAGTACTTC. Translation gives CSVRDTLYEQYF.

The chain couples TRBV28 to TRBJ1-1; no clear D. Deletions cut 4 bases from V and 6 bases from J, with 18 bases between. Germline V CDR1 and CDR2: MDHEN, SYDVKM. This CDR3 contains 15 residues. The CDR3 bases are TGTGCCAGCAGTTCGGCCAAAACTCTGACGGCTGAAGCTTTCTTT. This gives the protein CASSSAKTLTAEAFF.

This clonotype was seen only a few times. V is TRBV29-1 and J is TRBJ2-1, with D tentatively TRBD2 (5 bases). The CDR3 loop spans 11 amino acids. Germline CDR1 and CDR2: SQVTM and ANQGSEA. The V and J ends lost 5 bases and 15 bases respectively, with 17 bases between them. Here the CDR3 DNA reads TGCAGCGTTCAAACGGGTCGCGAGGGGTTCTTC. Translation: CSVQTGREGFF.

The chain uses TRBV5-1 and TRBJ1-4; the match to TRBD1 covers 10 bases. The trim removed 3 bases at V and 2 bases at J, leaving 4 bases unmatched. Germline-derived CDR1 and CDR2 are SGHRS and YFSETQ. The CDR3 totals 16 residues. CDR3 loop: CASSSTGGGTNEKLFF. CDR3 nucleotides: TGCGCCAGCAGCTCGACAGGGGGCGGCACTAATGAAAAACTGTTTTTT. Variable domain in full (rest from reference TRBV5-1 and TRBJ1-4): KAGVTQTPRYLIKTRGQQVTLSCSPISGHRSVSWYQQTPGQGLQFLFEYFSETQRNKGNFPGRFSGRQFSNSRSEMNVSTLELGDSALYLCASSSTGGGTNEKLFFGSGTQLSVL.

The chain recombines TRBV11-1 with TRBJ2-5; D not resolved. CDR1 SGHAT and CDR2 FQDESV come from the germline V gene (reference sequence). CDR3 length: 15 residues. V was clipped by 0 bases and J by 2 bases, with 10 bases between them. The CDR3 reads CASSLAPAPQETQYF. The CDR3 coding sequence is TGTGCCAGCAGCTTAGCACCCGCCCCTCAAGAGACCCAGTACTTC. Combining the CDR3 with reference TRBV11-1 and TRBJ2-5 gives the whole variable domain EAEVAQSPRYKITEKSQAVAFWCDPISGHATLYWYRQILGQGPELLVQFQDESVVDDSQLPKDRFSAERLKGVDSTLKIQPAELGDSAMYLCASSLAPAPQETQYFGPGTRLLVL.

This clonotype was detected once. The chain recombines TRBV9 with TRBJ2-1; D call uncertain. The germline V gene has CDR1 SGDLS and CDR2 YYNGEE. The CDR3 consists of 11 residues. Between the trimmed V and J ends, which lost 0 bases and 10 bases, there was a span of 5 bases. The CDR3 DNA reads TGTGCCAGCAGCGTAGGGGCCGAGCAGTTCTTC. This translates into CASSVGAEQFF. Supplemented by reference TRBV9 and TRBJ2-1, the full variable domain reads DSGVTQTPKHLITATGQRVTLRCSPRSGDLSVYWYQQSLDQGLQFLIQYYNGEERAKGNILERFSAQQFPDLHSELNLSSLELGDSALYFCASSVGAEQFFGPGTRLTVL.

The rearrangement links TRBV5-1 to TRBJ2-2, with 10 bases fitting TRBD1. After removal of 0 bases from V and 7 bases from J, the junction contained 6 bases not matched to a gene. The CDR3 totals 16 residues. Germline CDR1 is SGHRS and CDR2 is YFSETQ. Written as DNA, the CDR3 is TGCGCCAGCAGCTTGGAGGGACAGGGGTCGCACGGGGAGCTGTTTTTT. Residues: CASSLEGQGSHGELFF.

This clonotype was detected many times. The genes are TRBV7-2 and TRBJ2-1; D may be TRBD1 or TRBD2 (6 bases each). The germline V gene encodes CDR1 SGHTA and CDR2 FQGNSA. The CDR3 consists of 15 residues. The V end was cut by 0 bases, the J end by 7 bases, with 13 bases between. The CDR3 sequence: CASSLALGGRNEQFF. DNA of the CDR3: TGTGCCAGCAGCTTAGCGCTAGGGGGGAGGAATGAGCAGTTCTTC.